A selection of T cell receptor beta chains follows, all from one sample in a study of shared clonotypes between healthy human individuals. Sequencing used immunoSEQ multiplex PCR; TCRdb keeps in-frame clones, though not all of them. The sample shows approximately 2.5 million clones, approximately 93% of them seen only once. Sequences were obtained from naive CD4+ T cells from PBMCs. Receptors originate from a man aged 18 to 30 in good health. Some clones in this sample may be carry-over from other donors' samples. The CDR3 runs from the conserved cysteine through the conserved F or W. A D gene is named only where the DNA matches it firmly. Size is stated for part of the rows, as once, few or many counts, or as a class when the clone is expanded.

clone_size | j_call | d_call | v_call | cdr3_nt | cdr3_aa
- | TRBJ2-4 | - | TRBV6-1 | TGTGCCAGCAGCCCTGGACAACAAAACATTCAGTACTTC | CASSPGQQNIQYF
- | TRBJ1-5 | TRBD1 | TRBV7-3 | TGTGCCAGCAGCCTAACAGGGGGTCAGCCCCAGCATTTT | CASSLTGGQPQHF
- | TRBJ1-1 | - | TRBV29-1 | TGCAGCGTTGGAAACAGACAGAACACTGAAGCTTTCTTT | CSVGNRQNTEAFF
- | TRBJ2-5 | - | TRBV5-4 | TGTGCCAGCAGCTTCGGGGGCCCGTTCCAAGAGACCCAGTACTTC | CASSFGGPFQETQYF
- | TRBJ2-5 | TRBD1 | TRBV28 | TGTGCCAGCAGTTCAGACTTCGCGACAGGGCCGCAAGAGACCCAGTACTTC | CASSSDFATGPQETQYF
- | TRBJ1-1 | - | TRBV6-6 | TGTGCCAGCAGACTCGGCCCAGTGAACACTGAAGCTTTCTTT | CASRLGPVNTEAFF
- | TRBJ1-1 | - | TRBV5-4 | TGTGCCAGCAGCTTGAGGGGAACGGTTGAAGCTTTCTTT | CASSLRGTVEAFF
- | TRBJ1-6 | TRBD1 | TRBV30 | TGTGCCTGGAGCCTGACAGGGGGTAATTCACCCCTCCACTTT | CAWSLTGGNSPLHF
- | TRBJ2-7 | - | TRBV28 | TGTGCCAGCAGCTCCCCCCCCTACGAGCAGTACTTC | CASSSPPYEQYF
- | TRBJ2-7 | - | TRBV9 | TGTGCCAGCAGCGTAGACAGCACTGACTACGAGCAGTACTTC | CASSVDSTDYEQYF
- | TRBJ2-7 | - | TRBV6-5 | TGTGCCAGCAGTCCCACAGGCCTCAGCCCTTACGAGCAGTACTTC | CASSPTGLSPYEQYF
- | TRBJ2-3 | TRBD2 | TRBV28 | TGTGCCAGCAGTTGGCGGCTAGCGGGAGGGGAGTCCACAGATACGCAGTATTTT | CASSWRLAGGESTDTQYF
- | TRBJ2-6 | - | TRBV5-4 | TGTGCCAGCAGCCGGGACGGGGGCTCTGGGGCCAACGTCCTGACTTTC | CASSRDGGSGANVLTF
few | TRBJ1-2 | - | TRBV4-1 | TGCGCCAGCAGCCTAACCGACAGGTCTTTCTATGGCTACACCTTC | CASSLTDRSFYGYTF
few | TRBJ2-7 | - | TRBV11-2 | TGTGCCAGCAGCCCCACGAGGAGAACCTACGAGCAGTACTTC | CASSPTRRTYEQYF
- | TRBJ2-3 | - | TRBV5-1 | TGCGCCAGCAGCTTTTCCGACGGCACAGATACGCAGTATTTT | CASSFSDGTDTQYF
- | TRBJ2-6 | - | TRBV27 | TGTGCCAGCAGTTTAAGAGGGTTCAGGGACTCTGGGGCCAACGTCCTGACTTTC | CASSLRGFRDSGANVLTF
- | TRBJ2-2 | TRBD1 | TRBV29-1 | TGCAGCGTAGCCCCCGGGACAGGGAAGACCGGGGAGCTGTTTTTT | CSVAPGTGKTGELFF
- | TRBJ2-3 | TRBD1 | TRBV5-4 | TGTGCCAGCAGCCCGACACCCCCGGGACAGGACACAGATACGCAGTATTTT | CASSPTPPGQDTDTQYF
once | TRBJ1-4 | - | TRBV7-6 | TGTGCCAGCAGCTTATACAGGAGCGAGGCTAATGAAAAACTGTTTTTT | CASSLYRSEANEKLFF
once | TRBJ1-1 | - | TRBV11-3 | TGTGCCAGCAGCCGAGGGGGGGACACTGAAGCTTTCTTT | CASSRGGDTEAFF
- | TRBJ1-1 | - | TRBV6-6 | TGTGCCAGCAGTAAACCCGGGACGTCGGTTGAAGCTTTCTTT | CASSKPGTSVEAFF
- | TRBJ2-7 | - | TRBV6-1 | TGTGCCAGCAGTGAGGCAGGGGTTGACGAGCAGTACTTC | CASSEAGVDEQYF
- | TRBJ2-1 | TRBD2 | TRBV5-4 | TGTGCCAGCAGCCTTCCGGATCGACTAGCGGGAGCGTCGGCCTACAATGAGCAGTTCTTC | CASSLPDRLAGASAYNEQFF
few | TRBJ1-4 | - | TRBV6-1 | TGTGCCAGCAGTCCTGGGACGGGTGAAAAACTGTTTTTT | CASSPGTGEKLFF
- | TRBJ2-3 | - | TRBV5-1 | TGCGCCAGCAGCTTGGTTTTGGGCACAGATACGCAGTATTTT | CASSLVLGTDTQYF
- | TRBJ1-3 | TRBD1 | TRBV18 | TGTGCCAGCTCACAGTTTTTCGGGACAGCTGGAAACACCATATATTTT | CASSQFFGTAGNTIYF
- | TRBJ1-2 | - | TRBV7-2 | TGTGCCAGCAGCTTAGCGTGGACAGAGTATGGCTACACCTTC | CASSLAWTEYGYTF
- | TRBJ1-2 | - | TRBV15 | TGTGCCACCAGCGGGGACGGCTATTCGGGCTACACCTTC | CATSGDGYSGYTF
- | TRBJ1-4 | - | TRBV10-3 | TGTGCCATCAGTGTTACAGTTAATGAAAAACTGTTTTTT | CAISVTVNEKLFF
once | TRBJ1-5 | - | TRBV28 | TGTGCCAGCTCCGCGGTGAATCAGCCCCAGCATTTT | CASSAVNQPQHF
once | TRBJ2-1 | TRBD1 | TRBV9 | TGTGCCAGCAGCGTAATGGACAGGGGCAATGAGCAGTTCTTC | CASSVMDRGNEQFF
- | TRBJ2-2 | - | TRBV7-2 | TGTGCCAGCAGCTTATTCGTGGCAGGGAACACCGGGGAGCTGTTTTTT | CASSLFVAGNTGELFF
- | TRBJ2-7 | TRBD2 | TRBV7-2 | TGTGCCAGCAGCCCGTCCGGGACTAGAAAGTACGAGCAGTACTTC | CASSPSGTRKYEQYF
- | TRBJ2-7 | TRBD2 | TRBV5-1 | TGCGCCAGCAGCTTGAACGGGGCGGCTAGCGGGAGGGGGTACGAGCAGTACTTC | CASSLNGAASGRGYEQYF
- | TRBJ2-7 | TRBD2 | TRBV11-2 | TGTGCCAGCAGCTTAGAAAGACTAGCGGGAACCTACGAGCAGTACTTC | CASSLERLAGTYEQYF
- | TRBJ1-6 | - | TRBV7-3 | TGTGCCAGCAGCTCCCGCCAGGATTCACCCCTCCACTTT | CASSSRQDSPLHF
- | TRBJ2-7 | - | TRBV13 | TGTGCCAGCAGATACGCCGGGACACTGACCTACGAGCAGTACTTC | CASRYAGTLTYEQYF
- | TRBJ2-5 | - | TRBV7-2 | TGTGCCAGCAGCTCATCCTCTCGGACTCGTGACGAGACCCAGTACTTC | CASSSSSRTRDETQYF
- | TRBJ1-1 | - | TRBV15 | TGTGCCACCAGCAGAGATGGGGCCCCGGGCACTGAAGCTTTCTTT | CATSRDGAPGTEAFF
- | TRBJ2-4 | TRBD2 | TRBV6-6 | TGTGCCAGTTTGACTAGCGGGATGAACATTCAGTACTTC | CASLTSGMNIQYF
- | TRBJ2-5 | - | TRBV7-9 | TGTGCCAGCAGCCTTCCGGGGAGGTATGAGACCCAGTACTTC | CASSLPGRYETQYF
- | TRBJ2-3 | - | TRBV27 | TGTGCCAGCAGTTGGGGTGACAGGATGACTAGCACAGATACGCAGTATTTT | CASSWGDRMTSTDTQYF
- | TRBJ2-2 | TRBD1 | TRBV7-2 | TGTGCCAGCAGATCGGGACAGTCTAACACCGGGGAGCTGTTTTTT | CASRSGQSNTGELFF
- | TRBJ2-2 | TRBD2 | TRBV7-3 | TGTGCCAGCAGCCTCACCCTAGCGGGACCCGGGGAGCTGTTTTTT | CASSLTLAGPGELFF
- | TRBJ2-2 | - | TRBV2 | TGTGCCAGCACAGCGGACGGGACCGGGGAGCTGTTTTTT | CASTADGTGELFF
few | TRBJ2-7 | - | TRBV28 | TGTGCCAGCAGTTTGCTCTACGAGCAGTACTTC | CASSLLYEQYF
- | TRBJ2-3 | - | TRBV5-4 | TGTGCCAGCAGCTTGTTTGCAGATACGCAGTATTTT | CASSLFADTQYF
- | TRBJ2-2 | - | TRBV30 | TGTGCCGCCAGCCAGCAGACTAACACCGGGGAGCTGTTTTTT | CAASQQTNTGELFF
- | TRBJ1-5 | - | TRBV6-1 | TGTGCCAGCAGTGAACCCGGGACAACGAGCAATCAGCCCCAGCATTTT | CASSEPGTTSNQPQHF
once | TRBJ2-7 | - | TRBV6-1 | TGTGCCAGCACCGAGGGGGTCATTCCGGTTTACGAGCAGTACTTC | CASTEGVIPVYEQYF
- | TRBJ1-5 | - | TRBV19 | TGTGCCAGTAGCACCACAGGGAGGGCTCAGCCCCAGCATTTT | CASSTTGRAQPQHF
- | TRBJ2-2 | - | TRBV20-1 | TGCAGTGCCACAACCGGGACTCGGCTGTTTTTT | CSATTGTRLFF
once | TRBJ1-5 | TRBD1 | TRBV6-1 | TGTGCCAGCAGTGAAGGAATAGGACAGGGGTATCAGCCCCAGCATTTT | CASSEGIGQGYQPQHF
- | TRBJ2-7 | - | TRBV7-8 | TGTGCCAGCGTGAAGGGTGGGGCGACCTACGAGCAGTACTTC | CASVKGGATYEQYF
- | TRBJ1-5 | - | TRBV5-5 | TGTGCCAGCAGCTTGGGTACCCCGGGCAGAGGAGGCAGCAATCAGCCCCAGCATTTT | CASSLGTPGRGGSNQPQHF